Shown below are 2 T cell receptor beta chains from a single sample sequenced in a study of T cell repertoires in cytomegalovirus infection. TCRdb independently ran MiXCR on the reads; one entry per CDR3 protein. Of over 150,000 distinct CDR3 sequences listed, about 20% were seen once; the top ten hold approximately 2.9%. The sequenced sample consisted of PBMCs. These receptors were obtained from a human donor in good health (CMV status not recorded). Some clones in this sample may be carry-over from other donors' samples.

The rearrangement joins TRBV14 to TRBJ2-3; D unresolved. Germline CDR1 and CDR2: SGHDN and FVKESK. The CDR3 extends over 13 amino acids. The ends were cut back, 0 bases at V and 1 base at J, with 2 bases in the middle. The CDR3 is CASSQDRTDTQYF. The CDR3 DNA sequence: TGTGCCAGCAGCCAAGACCGCACAGATACGCAGTATTTT.

This clonotype was observed at least ten times. The V call is TRBV6-6, the J call TRBJ1-6; D might be TRBD1 (6 bases). This CDR3 has 13 amino acids. Trimming cost V 8 bases and J 10 bases, with 15 bases left between them. The V gene's germline CDR1 is MNHNY and CDR2 SVGAGI (reference sequence). The CDR3 region has the DNA TGTGCCAGCCGCGGGGGGCAAAGATCACCCCTCCACTTT. This translates into CASRGGQRSPLHF.